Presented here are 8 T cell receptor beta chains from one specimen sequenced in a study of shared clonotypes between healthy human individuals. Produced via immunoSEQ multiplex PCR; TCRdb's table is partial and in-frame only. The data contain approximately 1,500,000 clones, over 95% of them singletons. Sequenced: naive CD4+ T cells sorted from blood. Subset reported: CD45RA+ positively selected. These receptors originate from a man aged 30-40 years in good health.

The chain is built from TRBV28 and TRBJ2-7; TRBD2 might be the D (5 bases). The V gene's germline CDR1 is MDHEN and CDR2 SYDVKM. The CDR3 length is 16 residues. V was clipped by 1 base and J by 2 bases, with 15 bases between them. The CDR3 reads CASSLYPAEETYEQYF. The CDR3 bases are TGTGCCAGCAGTTTATATCCAGCGGAAGAGACCTACGAGCAGTACTTC.

CDR3 sequence reads: CASSPWDNSETQYF. CDR3 DNA: TGTGCCAGCAGTCCTTGGGACAACTCAGAGACCCAGTACTTC. The chain is built from TRBV27 and TRBJ2-5; D perhaps matches TRBD1 (6 bases). Trimming took 5 bases from V and 4 from J, leaving 14 bases between them. Per the germline V gene, CDR1 is MNHEY and CDR2 is SMNVEV (reference sequence). CDR3 length: 14 amino acids.

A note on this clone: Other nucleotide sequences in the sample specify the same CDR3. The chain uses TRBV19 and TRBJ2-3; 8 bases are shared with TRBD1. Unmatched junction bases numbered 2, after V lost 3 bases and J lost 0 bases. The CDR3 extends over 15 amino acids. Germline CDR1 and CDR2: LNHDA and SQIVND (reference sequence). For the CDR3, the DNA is TGTGCCAGTAGTATTGGGACAGGAAGCACAGATACGCAGTATTTT. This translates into CASSIGTGSTDTQYF.

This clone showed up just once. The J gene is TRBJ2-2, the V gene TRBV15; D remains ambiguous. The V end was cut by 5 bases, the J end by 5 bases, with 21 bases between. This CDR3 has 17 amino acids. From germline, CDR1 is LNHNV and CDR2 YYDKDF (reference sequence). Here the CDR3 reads CATSHHIRRLATGELFF. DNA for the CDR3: TGTGCCACCAGCCACCACATCCGGCGGCTGGCAACCGGGGAGCTGTTTTTT.

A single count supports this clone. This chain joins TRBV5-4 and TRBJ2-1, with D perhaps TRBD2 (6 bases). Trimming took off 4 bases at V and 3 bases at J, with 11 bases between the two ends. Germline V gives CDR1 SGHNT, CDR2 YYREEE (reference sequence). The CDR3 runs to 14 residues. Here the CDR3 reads CASSPTDYYNEQFF. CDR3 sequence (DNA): TGTGCCAGCAGCCCAACGGACTACTACAATGAGCAGTTCTTC. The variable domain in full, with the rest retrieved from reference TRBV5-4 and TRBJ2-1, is ETGVTQSPTHLIKTRGQQVTLRCSSQSGHNTVSWYQQALGQGPQFIFQYYREEENGRGNFPPRFSGLQFPNYSSELNVNALELDDSALYLCASSPTDYYNEQFFGPGTRLTVL.

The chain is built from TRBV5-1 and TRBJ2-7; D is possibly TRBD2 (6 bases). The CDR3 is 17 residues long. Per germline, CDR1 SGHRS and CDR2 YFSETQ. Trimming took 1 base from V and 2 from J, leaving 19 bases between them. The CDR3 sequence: CASSLRDLGGATYEQYF. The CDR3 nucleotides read TGCGCCAGCAGCTTGCGGGATCTGGGCGGGGCTACCTACGAGCAGTACTTC.

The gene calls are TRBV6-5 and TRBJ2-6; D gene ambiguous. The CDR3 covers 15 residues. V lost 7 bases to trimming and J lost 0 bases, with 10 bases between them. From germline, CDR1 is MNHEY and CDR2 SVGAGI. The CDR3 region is CASKGIASGANVLTF. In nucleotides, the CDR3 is TGTGCCAGCAAGGGAATTGCCTCTGGGGCCAACGTCCTGACTTTC.

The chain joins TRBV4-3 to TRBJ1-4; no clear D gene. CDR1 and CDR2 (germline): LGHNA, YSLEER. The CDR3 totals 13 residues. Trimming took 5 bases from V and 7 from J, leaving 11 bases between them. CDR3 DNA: TGCGCCAGCAGCAGATTCACTGGTGAAAAACTGTTTTTT. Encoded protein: CASSRFTGEKLFF.